These 7 T cell receptor beta chains were sequenced from one sample in a study of shared clonotypes between healthy human individuals. Profiled with immunoSEQ multiplex PCR; TCRdb holds only in-frame clones, not every one. The table lists about 2 million clones, 85% to 95% of them singletons. The sequencing input was naive CD4+ T cells sorted from blood. As for subset: CD45RA+ positively selected. Receptors originate from a young man in good health.

The chain joins TRBV10-2 to TRBJ2-1; 13 bases match TRBD2. Germline V gene sequence: CDR1 WSHSY, CDR2 SAAADI. The CDR3 is made up of 15 amino acids. Losses at the gene ends were 3 bases for V and 8 bases for J; bases not matched to a gene: 4. CDR3 residues: CASSDGTSGNDEQFF. The CDR3 bases are TGCGCCAGCAGTGATGGGACTAGCGGGAACGATGAGCAGTTCTTC.

The rearrangement uses TRBV18 and TRBJ1-2; D call uncertain. V lost 6 bases and J lost 10, with 12 bases in between. The CDR3 is 11 amino acids. CDR1 and CDR2 from the germline V gene are KGHSH and LQKENI. CDR3 DNA: TGTGCCAGCTCGGGTGCGTTGACCTACACCTTC. Translating gives CASSGALTYTF.

V is TRBV6-6 and J is TRBJ2-7, with D perhaps TRBD2 (5 bases). Trimming took off 5 bases at V and 0 bases at J, with 14 bases between the two ends. The CDR3 is 15 amino acids. Germline V gene sequence: CDR1 MNHNY, CDR2 SVGAGI (reference sequence). The CDR3 DNA sequence: TGTGCCAGCAGTCTAACTGAGGGTCCCTCCTACGAGCAGTACTTC. This encodes CASSLTEGPSYEQYF.

V and J are TRBV16 and TRBJ1-2; 8 bases fit TRBD1. Germline CDR1 is KGHSY and CDR2 is FQNENV. V was pared by 3 bases and J by 3 bases, with 9 bases of the junction left unmatched. This CDR3 region has 16 residues. CDR3 sequence reads: CASSQNFMTGDYGYTF. Here the CDR3 DNA reads TGTGCCAGCAGCCAGAACTTCATGACAGGGGACTATGGCTACACCTTC.

The chain combines TRBV7-2 with TRBJ2-3, with 10 bases identical to TRBD1. The J segment lost 0 bases and the V segment lost 5 bases, leaving 5 bases of the junction unmatched. Germline lookup yields CDR1 SGHTA and CDR2 FQGNSA. The CDR3 is 16 amino acids. CDR3 residues: CASSVQGQGSTDTQYF. CDR3 in DNA: TGTGCCAGCAGCGTCCAGGGACAGGGGAGCACAGATACGCAGTATTTT.

The chain joins TRBV27 to TRBJ2-1, with D possibly called TRBD1 or TRBD2 (7 bases each). V lost 7 bases and J lost 7, with 20 bases in between. From germline, CDR1 is MNHEY and CDR2 SMNVEV (reference sequence). This CDR3 comprises 15 residues. The chain's CDR3 is CASKGAGVRKNEQFF. CDR3 DNA: TGTGCCAGCAAGGGGGCGGGAGTAAGGAAGAATGAGCAGTTCTTC.

This chain links TRBV28 with TRBJ1-3, with D perhaps TRBD1 (5 bases). From germline, CDR1 is MDHEN and CDR2 SYDVKM. Trimming cost V 5 bases and J 0 bases, with 17 bases left between them. This CDR3 is 17 amino acids long. Here the CDR3 DNA reads TGTGCCAGCAGTCCATACCCGTCGGGGCTCTCTGGAAACACCATATATTTT. This gives the protein CASSPYPSGLSGNTIYF.